This TCR beta chain was retrieved from a study of beta chain features in type 1 diabetes. Expressed TCRB transcripts were sequenced after all isolated RNA was converted to cDNA. Repertoires were generated with immunoSEQ multiplex PCR, while TCRdb's copy carries only in-frame clones and drops some. The sample holds about 400,000 clones, over 10% seen once. This clone turned up a few times. The CDR3 totals 15 residues. Unmatched junction bases numbered 7, after V lost 4 bases and J lost 5 bases. The germline V gene has CDR1 LGHNA and CDR2 YNFKEQ. The clonotype originates from a man between 18 and 35 years old in good health. V and J are TRBV4-2 and TRBJ2-7, with 11 bases that match TRBD2. Sequencing was done on a sample of naive CD4+ T cells from blood. The CDR3, as DNA: TGTGCCAGCAGCCTCAAACTAGCGGGGGATGACGAGCAGTACTTC. Protein product: CASSLKLAGDDEQYF.